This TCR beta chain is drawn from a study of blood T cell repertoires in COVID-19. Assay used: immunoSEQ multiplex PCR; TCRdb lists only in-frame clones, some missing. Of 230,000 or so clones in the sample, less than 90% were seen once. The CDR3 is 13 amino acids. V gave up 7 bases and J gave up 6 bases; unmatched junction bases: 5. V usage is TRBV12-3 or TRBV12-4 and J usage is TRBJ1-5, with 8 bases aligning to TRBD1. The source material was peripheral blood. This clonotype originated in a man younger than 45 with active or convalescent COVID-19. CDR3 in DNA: TGTGCCAGCACCCCGGACAGGGCTCAGCCCCAGCATTTT. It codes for CASTPDRAQPQHF.